These 13 T cell receptor beta chains came from one sample sequenced in a study of blood T cell repertoires in COVID-19. This table comes from immunoSEQ multiplex PCR, and its TCRdb copy is limited to in-frame clones, with some not included. The repertoire holds more than 90,000 clones, with 86% as singletons. Material for sequencing was peripheral blood. The receptors derive from a man between 65 and 79 years old who had recovered from COVID-19.

This clone occurred once. The chain has TRBV7-2 and TRBJ2-1, with 10 positions matching TRBD2. The CDR3 covers 16 residues. CDR1 is SGHTA, CDR2 FQGNSA, per germline. V shed 3 bases, J shed 4 bases, and the junction held 6 bases outside the gene matches. This CDR3 reads CASSLGLAQSYNEQFF. CDR3 DNA: TGTGCCAGCAGCTTGGGACTAGCGCAATCGTACAATGAGCAGTTCTTC.

The chain combines TRBV5-4 with TRBJ2-7; TRBD2 aligns across 15 bases. Germline CDR1 is SGHNT and CDR2 is YYREEE (reference sequence). With V trimmed by 1 base and J by 2 bases, 4 bases remained unmatched. The CDR3 extends over 17 amino acids. CDR3 DNA: TGTGCCAGCAGCTTGTGGGGACTAGCGGGAGGCACCTACGAGCAGTACTTC. Amino acid sequence: CASSLWGLAGGTYEQYF.

The rearrangement uses TRBV10-1 and TRBJ1-5; D is unclear. CDR3 size: 12 residues. CDR1 is WNHNN, CDR2 SYGVQD, per germline (reference sequence). Trimming removed 4 bases from V and 3 bases from J, with 4 bases in between. CDR3 DNA sequence: TGCGCCAGCAGTGCCAACAATCAGCCCCAGCATTTT. It encodes CASSANNQPQHF.

This clone has only one observation. The CDR3 sequence is CAGGPRAGSYEQYF. The CDR3 coding sequence is TGTGCCGGAGGCCCACGGGCCGGCTCCTACGAGCAGTACTTC. The V and J genes are TRBV30 and TRBJ2-7, with D possibly TRBD2 on 5 matching bases. Trimming shortened V by 8 bases and J by 0 bases, and 17 bases separated the two germline ends. Germline CDR1 GTSNPN, CDR2 SVGIG (reference sequence). This CDR3 comprises 14 residues.

The chain joins TRBV4-1 to TRBJ2-7; 9 bases are a match to TRBD1. Per the germline V gene, CDR1 is MGHRA and CDR2 is YSYEKL. The CDR3 runs to 15 residues. With V trimmed by 3 bases and J by 4 bases, 7 bases remained unmatched. The CDR3 reads CASSQPGQGIYEQYF. In DNA form, the CDR3 reads TGCGCCAGCAGCCAGCCGGGACAGGGTATATACGAGCAGTACTTC.

The chain links TRBV5-1 to TRBJ2-3; weak D call: TRBD1 (5 bases). The germline V and J ends were trimmed by 4 bases and 3 bases, with 9 bases remaining between them. Germline CDR1 is SGHRS and CDR2 is YFSETQ. The CDR3 is made up of 13 amino acids. The CDR3 coding sequence is TGCGCCAGCAGCCTACAGGAGACAGATACGCAGTATTTT. Amino acids: CASSLQETDTQYF.

V is TRBV2 and J is TRBJ1-2; maybe TRBD1 (5 bases). This CDR3 is 12 amino acids long. CDR1 is SNHLY and CDR2 is FYNNEI in the germline V gene. V lost 8 bases and J lost 5, with 12 bases in between. The CDR3 DNA sequence: TGTGCCAGCGCAAGACAGAATTATGGCTACACCTTC. As protein: CASARQNYGYTF.

This sequence joins TRBV3-1 (or the pseudogene TRBV3-2) and TRBJ1-6; no reliable D call. The CDR3 extends over 13 amino acids. V gave up 1 base and J gave up 10 bases, with 8 bases separating them. In germline, CDR1 is LGHDT, CDR2 YNNKEL (reference sequence). As DNA, the CDR3 is TGTGCCAGCAGCCAAGTGGGCGGGTCACCCCTCCACTTT. It is translated as CASSQVGGSPLHF.

The DNA of the CDR3 is TGTGCCAGCAGCCCCCCCACGGAAGAGACCCAGTACTTC. Translating gives CASSPPTEETQYF. The rearrangement links TRBV11-3 to TRBJ2-5; D call uncertain. Trimming took 5 bases from V and 3 from J, leaving 10 bases between them. The CDR3 has 13 amino acids. Per germline, CDR1 SGHNT and CDR2 YENEEA. Based on the CDR3 plus reference TRBV11-3 and TRBJ2-5, the full variable domain is EAGVVQSPRYKIIEKKQPVAFWCNPISGHNTLYWYLQNLGQGPELLIRYENEEAVDDSQLPKDRFSAERLKGVDSTLKIQPAELGDSAVYLCASSPPTEETQYFGPGTRLLVL.

The CDR3 region is CAWSVLTNNEQFF. The CDR3 bases are TGTGCCTGGAGTGTGCTAACCAACAATGAGCAGTTCTTC. The chain employs TRBV30 and TRBJ2-1; no definite D call. Germline V gene data show CDR1 as GTSNPN and CDR2 as SVGIG (reference sequence). The V and J ends lost 0 bases and 5 bases respectively, with 8 bases between them. This CDR3 comprises 13 residues.

V gene TRBV7-9 combines with J gene TRBJ2-1; the D gene is possibly TRBD1 (5 bases). Germline values: CDR1 SEHNR, CDR2 FQNEAQ (reference sequence). The V end lost 8 bases, the J end lost 5 bases, and 19 bases lay between the germline ends. The CDR3 runs to 15 residues. CDR3 sequence reads: CASRRGRVIDNEQFF. CDR3 in DNA: TGTGCCAGCCGTAGGGGAAGGGTGATAGACAATGAGCAGTTCTTC.

This clone appeared a few times. The chain employs TRBV2 and TRBJ1-2, with 8 bases that match TRBD1. After removal of 5 bases from V and 4 bases from J, the junction contained 3 bases not matched to a gene. Looked up from germline, CDR1 is SNHLY and CDR2 is FYNNEI. The length of the CDR3 is 13 residues. CDR3 sequence reads: CASSPGQAYGYTF. The CDR3 bases are TGTGCCAGCAGTCCGGGACAGGCCTATGGCTACACCTTC.

The chain recombines TRBV4-1 with TRBJ1-2; no clear D. The CDR3 runs 16 residues. With 0 bases removed from V and 5 bases from J, the gap between germline ends came to 16 bases. Per the germline V gene, CDR1 is MGHRA and CDR2 is YSYEKL. The CDR3 protein is CASSQDHPGVGYGYTF. CDR3 DNA sequence: TGCGCCAGCAGCCAAGATCATCCGGGAGTAGGTTATGGCTACACCTTC.